This T cell receptor beta chain came from a study of blood T cell repertoires in COVID-19. Study-wide context: The United States, Italy and Spain provided the acute and convalescent COVID-19 samples. The cDNA or gDNA used as material had been derived from T cells, B-cell-depleted T cells, or PBMCs.

In the original workflow: For nucleated cells, counts were estimated from reference gene primer amplification. The method was immunoSEQ multiplex PCR; TCRdb's version includes in-frame clones alone and lacks a portion of them. That table gives V, J and clone size, and the DNA gave D and trimming. There are 240,000 or so clones in the sample; more than 70% occur only once, and roughly an eighth lies in the top ten. Germline assignment: CDR1 MNHEY and CDR2 SVGAGI. This CDR3 has 15 residues. V lost 2 bases, J lost 5 bases, and 5 bases stayed unmatched. The chain is built from TRBV6-5 and TRBJ2-5; 10 nucleotides agree with TRBD2. This clonotype was sampled from a man older than 75 with acute or convalescent COVID-19. The sequencing input was peripheral blood. CDR3 residues: CASSYPASGSETQYF. For the CDR3, the DNA is TGTGCCAGCAGTTACCCAGCTAGCGGGAGCGAGACCCAGTACTTC.